This T cell receptor (beta chain) was identified in a study of CD8+CD57+ T cells in acquired aplastic anemia. Study overall: CD4+ and CD8+ cells, once sorted, gave DNA averaging roughly 3.2 ug.

As to this clonotype: Its specificity is unknown.

Profiling of TCR beta VDJ combinations and CDR3 sequences used genomic DNA as template. TCRdb used MiXCR to reprocess the reads, holding one entry per CDR3 protein. Here the sample spans some 170,000 distinct CDR3 sequences, about 45% being singletons. There are 15 residues in the CDR3. Per germline, CDR1 SGHTA and CDR2 FQGNSA. After removal of 2 bases from V and 9 bases from J, the junction contained 7 bases not matched to a gene. Points from the study as a whole: The study found no significant CD8+ Simpson's diversity difference between patients and controls. Comparison of patients with controls identified some 29 shared CD8+ CDR3 sequences.

Individuals selected for sequencing had exhibited CD8+CD57+ cell expansion on flow cytometry. When blood sampling took place, the patients had received no therapy. This receptor was taken from a human donor with aplastic anemia. This sequence joins TRBV7-2 and TRBJ1-6; 7 nucleotides agree with TRBD1. Specimen: sorted CD4+, CD8+, or CD8+CD57+ T cells (not recorded which) from PBMCs. CDR3 in DNA: TGTGCCAGCAGCTTAACAGGGGCGGTTAGTTCACCCCTCCACTTT. It translates to CASSLTGAVSSPLHF.